This T cell receptor (beta chain) is from a study of blood T cells in healthy people across ages (dated by TCRdb to between 2014 and 2016). Concerning the study at large: Template switching captured roughly one uniquely barcoded TCR beta cDNA molecule per two T cells in model experiments. To avoid experimental bias, donors of different ages were randomly spread across the sequencing lanes. Using deep sequencing normalized with unique cDNA molecular identifiers, the study measured how TCR beta repertoire diversity changes with age. The study analyzed two additional independent replicas of 1 million unique cDNA reads from the same blood draw for two donors, one aged 18 to 29 and one aged 80 or older. Four age groups were formed from the donors: young (average about 17 years), middle-aged (roughly 38), aged (more than 55) and long-lived (approximately 80). Overall study outcomes, separate from this receptor: The CMV infection status of donors was not known, potentially confounding age-related changes in expanded clonotypes. Total diversity estimates from one million sequenced T cells were considered lower bounds and underestimates. The percentage of naive T cells measured by flow cytometry correlated strongly with observed TCR beta diversity. Observed TCR beta diversity per million T cells fell roughly linearly with age, and a significant reduction was already apparent by age around 40. Bulk unsorted PBMC profiling prevented conclusive comparison of naive and antigen-experienced compartments. Compared with the aged group, more naive CD4+ T cells, fewer expanded clones and increased TCR diversity were shown by the long-lived group, suggesting age selection.

Library preparation used 5' RACE. Instrument on record: Illumina HiSeq 2500. A second PCR of about 7 to 12 cycles was performed with a sample-barcoded 5' primer and a J-beta primer mix. A unique molecular identifier was introduced onto each TCR beta cDNA molecule by a template-switch 5' adaptor carrying 12 random nucleotides. Each sample yielded at least 2.5 million CDR3-containing paired-end reads. First-strand cDNA synthesis was performed from all RNA using the Mint cDNA synthesis kit, with priming by a TRBC-specific oligonucleotide. All cDNA was treated with uracil-DNA glycosylase and then went through a first 18-cycle PCR with the universal primers M1SS and BC2_uni_R. The original pipeline was this. For normalization, 1 million high-quality reads were randomly selected from each sample, with every read carrying a distinct molecular identifier. Instead of being binned into consensus sequences, reads with shared molecular identifiers were discarded. MiTCR, set to a Q25 quality threshold and the strictest error-elimination algorithm, was used for CDR3 identification, clonotype clustering and error correction. Lower-bound total TCR beta diversity was estimated with a nonparametric unseen species model using Euler transformation. Starting from the raw public reads, TCRdb applied fastp trimming at Q25, assembled clones with MiXCR and retained in-frame beta chains. Each CDR3 protein appears once, grouped with its most common genes and DNA. The V and J calls reflect TCRdb's pipeline rather than the authors' work. The table for this sample lists about 800,000 distinct CDR3 sequences; 35% to 50% of them were counted only once. 15% to 20% of the sample is held by the ten biggest clonotypes.

In the case of this clonotype: Its antigen is currently not known. Per-nucleotide qualities are absent, and no much larger clonotype sits a single base away.

Systemically healthy Caucasian individuals from Russia, 39 in total and aged about 6 to 100 years, were included as donors. Each donor gave 9 to 10 milliliters of peripheral blood, collected into EDTA-treated Vacutainer tubes. Ficoll-Paque density-gradient centrifugation was used to isolate PBMCs, with at least 6.5 million per sample. Total RNA, at least 6 micrograms per sample, was extracted from PBMCs with Trizol reagent. For every donor, an aliquot of PBMCs went through flow cytometry to measure the percentages of naive CD45RAhigh/CD27high T cells. Sequencing was carried out using blood. This receptor was identified in a man of 80 years or more in good health.

The CDR3 region reads CSASSGTDAYEQYF. The nucleotide sequence reads as follows: TGCAGTGCTAGTTCCGGGACAGATGCCTACGAGCAGTACTTC. The rearranged segments are TRBV20-1 and TRBJ2-7; TRBD1 lines up with 7 middle nucleotides. Looking up the germline V gene (reference sequence) yields CDR1 DFQATT and CDR2 SNEGSKA. Trimmed from V: 3 bases; trimmed from J: 2 bases; junction bases lacking a gene match: 7. The CDR3 measures 14 amino acids from cysteine to phenylalanine. Of the read, only the CDR3 DNA is kept; its 42 bases are in frame from base 1.